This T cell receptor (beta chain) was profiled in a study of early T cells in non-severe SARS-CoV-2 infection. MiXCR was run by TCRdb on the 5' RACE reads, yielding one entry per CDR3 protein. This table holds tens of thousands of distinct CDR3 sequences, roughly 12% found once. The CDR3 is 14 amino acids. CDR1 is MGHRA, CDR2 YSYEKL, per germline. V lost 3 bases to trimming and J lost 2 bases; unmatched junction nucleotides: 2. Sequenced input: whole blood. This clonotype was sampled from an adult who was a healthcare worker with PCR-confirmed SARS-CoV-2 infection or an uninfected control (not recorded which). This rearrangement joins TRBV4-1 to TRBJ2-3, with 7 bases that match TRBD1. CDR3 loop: CASSHGQATDTQYF. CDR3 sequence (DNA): TGCGCCAGCAGCCACGGACAGGCCACAGATACGCAGTATTTT.